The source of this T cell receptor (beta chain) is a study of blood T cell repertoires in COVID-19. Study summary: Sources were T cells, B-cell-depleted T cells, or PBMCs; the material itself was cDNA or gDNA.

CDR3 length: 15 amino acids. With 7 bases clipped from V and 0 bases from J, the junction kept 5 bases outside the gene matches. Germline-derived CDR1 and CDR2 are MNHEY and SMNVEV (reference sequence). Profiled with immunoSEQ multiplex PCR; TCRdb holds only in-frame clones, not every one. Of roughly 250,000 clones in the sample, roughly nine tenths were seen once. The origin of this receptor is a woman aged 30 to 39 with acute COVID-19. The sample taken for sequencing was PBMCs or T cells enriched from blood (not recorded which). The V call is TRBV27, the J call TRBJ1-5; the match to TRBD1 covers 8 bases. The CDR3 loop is CASKQGGNSNQPQHF. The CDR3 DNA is TGTGCCAGCAAACAGGGGGGAAATAGCAATCAGCCCCAGCATTTT.